A selection of T cell receptor beta chains follows, all from one sample in a study of blood T cell repertoires in COVID-19. TCRdb's copy holds only in-frame clones and misses some; the assay was immunoSEQ multiplex PCR. The data contain about 320,000 clones, about 85% of them singletons. Specimen: PBMCs or T cells enriched from blood (not recorded which). The receptors shown here come from a woman younger than 45 who had recovered from COVID-19. CDR3s include the opening cysteine and the closing phenylalanine or tryptophan. A D gene is named only where the DNA matches it firmly. Expanded clones get a size class; other rows say once, few or many, or leave the size out.

cdr3_nt cdr3_aa clone_size d_call j_call v_call
TGTGCCTGGAGTCGGGAGGCCTCCTACAATGAGCAGTTCTTC CAWSREASYNEQFF NA TRBD2 TRBJ2-1 TRBV30
TGTGCCAGCAGCTTGGCAGATAGCAATCAGCCCCAGCATTTT CASSLADSNQPQHF NA NA TRBJ1-5 TRBV5-4
TGTGCCAGTAGTCCCGGGACAGGTTTCTCCTACGAGCAGTACTTC CASSPGTGFSYEQYF NA TRBD1 TRBJ2-7 TRBV19
TGTGCCAGCAGCTCGACAGGGGGCTACACCGGGGAGCTGTTTTTT CASSSTGGYTGELFF NA TRBD1 TRBJ2-2 TRBV7-8
TGCGCCAGCAGCCAAGCCATGACAGGGAAGAGCTACACCTTC CASSQAMTGKSYTF NA TRBD1 TRBJ1-2 TRBV4-1
TGTGCCAGCAGTTTACAGGACTATTACAATGAGCAGTTCTTC CASSLQDYYNEQFF few NA TRBJ2-1 TRBV27
TGTGCCAGCAGCTTAGAGGTAGATCGGGGACAGCAGACCTACGAGCAGTACTTC CASSLEVDRGQQTYEQYF NA TRBD1 TRBJ2-7 TRBV7-2
TGTGCCAGCAGCTCTGGGCAGGGTGCCCATAATTCACCCCTCCACTTT CASSSGQGAHNSPLHF NA NA TRBJ1-6 TRBV5-4
TGTGCCAGCAGCCAACCTAATCAGCCCCAGCATTTT CASSQPNQPQHF NA NA TRBJ1-5 TRBV4-2
TGTGCCAGCAGTGAATATTGGACAGGGGCCAATCAGCCCCAGCATTTT CASSEYWTGANQPQHF NA TRBD1 TRBJ1-5 TRBV6-1
TGCGCCAGCAGCCCCCCGGAGGGGGCAGGGGGTGAAAAACTGTTTTTT CASSPPEGAGGEKLFF NA TRBD1 TRBJ1-4 TRBV5-1
TGTGCCAGCAGCCCCTCAGCGCGGAGTCGGGACACTGAAGCTTTCTTT CASSPSARSRDTEAFF NA NA TRBJ1-1 TRBV3-1/TRBV3-2
TGTGCCAGTAGTATGAGTCGGTTCCATGGCTACACCTTC CASSMSRFHGYTF once NA TRBJ1-2 TRBV19
TGCGCCAGCAGCTTGTCGCCAGGCTCTGGAAACACCATATATTTT CASSLSPGSGNTIYF NA NA TRBJ1-3 TRBV5-1
TGTGCCACCGGTAATGAACAGGGGAGCGATTCACCCCTCCACTTT CATGNEQGSDSPLHF NA TRBD1 TRBJ1-6 TRBV10-3
TGTGCCTGCTCACAGGGTCCCAATGGCTACACCTTC CACSQGPNGYTF NA NA TRBJ1-2 TRBV30
TGTGCCAGCAGCCTGACCGGGACAGCTAACTATGGCTACACCTTC CASSLTGTANYGYTF NA TRBD1 TRBJ1-2 TRBV9
TGTGCCAGCAGCCGGGGGGGACAGGGAAACATTCAGTACTTC CASSRGGQGNIQYF NA TRBD1 TRBJ2-4 TRBV14
TGTGCCAGCAGCCAACAGGGAGAGACCCAGTACTTC CASSQQGETQYF NA NA TRBJ2-5 TRBV3-1/TRBV3-2
TGTGCCAGCTCACCCATGACAGGCACCGGGGAGCTGTTTTTT CASSPMTGTGELFF NA NA TRBJ2-2 TRBV18
TGTGCCAGCAGTGCGGGGACAGGGGGTGGGATTGAAGCTTTCTTT CASSAGTGGGIEAFF NA TRBD1 TRBJ1-1 TRBV25-1
TGTGCCAGCAGTGAATCGGACAGGTGGAAAGCTTTCTTT CASSESDRWKAFF NA TRBD1 TRBJ1-1 TRBV25-1
TGCGCCAGCAGCCAAGAACACGATTGGGGGACTTCGCGTAATCAGCCCCAGCATTTT CASSQEHDWGTSRNQPQHF NA NA TRBJ1-5 TRBV4-1
TGTGCCGGCCGGACAGGGTTGAACACTGAAGCTTTCTTT CAGRTGLNTEAFF once TRBD1 TRBJ1-1 TRBV6-5
TGTGCCAGCGAGGTACGCGGGGGTGAAGCTTTCTTT CASEVRGGEAFF NA NA TRBJ1-1 TRBV5-4
TGTGCCAGCAGCGGGGGATGGGACAAAAATGAAAAACTGTTTTTT CASSGGWDKNEKLFF NA NA TRBJ1-4 TRBV7-9
TGCAGCGTCCAAGGGGGTGATGAAAAACTGTTTTTT CSVQGGDEKLFF NA NA TRBJ1-4 TRBV29-1
TGTGCCAGTAGTATAGCGGAGCGGGGGCGTTACAATGAGCAGTTCTTC CASSIAERGRYNEQFF NA TRBD2 TRBJ2-1 TRBV19
TGTGCCAGCAGTTTAAGAACTTCCTACGAGCAGTACTTC CASSLRTSYEQYF NA NA TRBJ2-7 TRBV12-3/TRBV12-4
TGTGCCAGTAGTATGAGAGCGGGGAGCACAGATACGCAGTATTTT CASSMRAGSTDTQYF once TRBD2 TRBJ2-3 TRBV19
TGTGCCAGCAGTGACTCGACAGGGGCGGGAGGCTACACCTTC CASSDSTGAGGYTF once TRBD1 TRBJ1-2 TRBV6-4
TGCGCCAGCAGCTTGGCTGGACAGCCTAATGAAAAACTGTTTTTT CASSLAGQPNEKLFF NA NA TRBJ1-4 TRBV5-1
TGCGCCAGCAGCTTGGCTAGCGGGGGGCCAGGGGAGACCCAGTACTTC CASSLASGGPGETQYF NA TRBD2 TRBJ2-5 TRBV5-1
TGTGCCAGCGGCCCCCGAAAACTGTTTTTT CASGPRKLFF NA NA TRBJ1-4 TRBV6-5
TGTGCCAGCTCACCGCAGAGGGTAGACAATGAGCAGTTCTTC CASSPQRVDNEQFF NA NA TRBJ2-1 TRBV18
TGTGCCAGCAGTTACTCGAGAGCCCAGGGGAGCACTGAAGCTTTCTTT CASSYSRAQGSTEAFF NA NA TRBJ1-1 TRBV6-5
TGTGCCATCAGTGAGCCCCAGGGCGAGCAGTACTTC CAISEPQGEQYF NA NA TRBJ2-7 TRBV10-3
TGCGCCAGCAGCCGGGGACTAAACACTGAAGCTTTCTTT CASSRGLNTEAFF NA NA TRBJ1-1 TRBV4-1
TGTGCCAGCAGCCGGGACAGGGATTTCGAGCAGTACTTC CASSRDRDFEQYF NA TRBD1 TRBJ2-7 TRBV7-6
TGTGCCAGCAGCTTAAGAGCGAGGGTCACTGAAGCTTTCTTT CASSLRARVTEAFF NA NA TRBJ1-1 TRBV7-8
TGTGCCAGCAGCCTTACAGCAGATACGCAGTATTTT CASSLTADTQYF once NA TRBJ2-3 TRBV7-3
TGTGCAAGTCGCTTAGCGCATGAGGGTCTGAACACTGAAGCTTTCTTT CASRLAHEGLNTEAFF NA NA TRBJ1-1 TRBV12-2
TGTGCCAGCACCGTGGACCGGGGGTCACCCCTCCACTTT CASTVDRGSPLHF NA NA TRBJ1-6 TRBV6-5
TGTGCCAGCAGCCCTATTGGGACAGGGTTCGCACCCCTCCACTTT CASSPIGTGFAPLHF NA TRBD1 TRBJ1-6 TRBV3-1/TRBV3-2
TGTGCCAGTAGTGGATCAGGGGCAGCTTTCTTT CASSGSGAAFF NA NA TRBJ1-1 TRBV19
TGCAGCGTTGCAGCGGGGACCGGCAATCAGCCCCAGCATTTT CSVAAGTGNQPQHF NA NA TRBJ1-5 TRBV29-1
TGTGCCAGTAGTATCTTACCTACGGTGAACACTGAAGCTTTCTTT CASSILPTVNTEAFF NA NA TRBJ1-1 TRBV19
TGTGCCAGCAGCACACGGACAGGGGGCGGGGATGAGCAGTTCTTC CASSTRTGGGDEQFF NA TRBD1 TRBJ2-1 TRBV7-3